This T cell receptor (beta chain) came from a study of T cell repertoires in aging, cancer and after chemotherapy. Turning to the study itself: The whole study produced a dataset of several million TCR reads.

This clonotype is labeled medium-sized. Its matching antigen is unknown. The template was genomic DNA from peripheral blood, not RNA. Notes on the study in general: Healthy donors lost TCR diversity with age mainly through richness, cancer patients through richness and evenness. Median generation probability rose over the chemotherapy interval in each cancer cohort, suggesting rebound thymic output.

The CDR3 covers 14 residues. Trimming at V came to 5 bases and at J to 5 bases, leaving 7 bases not matched to a gene. Germline assignment: CDR1 LNHDA and CDR2 SQIVND (reference sequence). Multiplex touch-down PCR with TRB-A/B primers amplified rearranged V-D-J TRB sequences. TCRdb reanalysed the multiplex PCR reads using MiXCR and keeps one entry per CDR3 protein. The repertoire holds over 4,000 distinct CDR3 sequences, with under 25% as singletons. Input material: blood. The sequence was obtained from a human donor in good health. The donor label of this sample is uncertain. V gene TRBV19 combines with J gene TRBJ2-5; TRBD2 matches 8 bases. CDR3 region: CASSAPGGSETQYF. The CDR3 nucleotides read TGTGCCAGTAGTGCACCGGGAGGGTCGGAGACCCAGTACTTC. The whole variable domain, remainder taken from reference TRBV19 and TRBJ2-5, is DGGITQSPKYLFRKEGQNVTLSCEQNLNHDAMYWYRQDPGQGLRLIYYSQIVNDFQKGDIAEGYSVSREKKESFPLTVTSAQKNPTAFYLCASSAPGGSETQYFGPGTRLLVL.